This T cell receptor (beta chain) derives from a study of cytomegalovirus exposure and HLA in healthy donors. About the study: As an earlier analysis found, roughly 180 million T cells yielded about 120 million unique TCR beta sequences. Study-level results: The authors enumerated 150 to 200 TCR beta chains as linked to cytomegalovirus.

About this clone itself: Its specificity is not known.

The CDR3 is made up of 15 amino acids. V was pared by 1 base and J by 5 bases, with 13 bases between. Germline CDR1 and CDR2: ENHRY and SYGVKD. PCR employed 60 Vbeta and 13 Jbeta primers. Sequencing used immunoSEQ multiplex PCR; TCRdb keeps in-frame clones, though not all of them. This table holds about 140,000 clones, approximately 80% found once. The specimen sequenced was PBMCs. J is TRBJ2-3 and V is TRBV10-3; no clear D. This receptor was identified in a male donor in good health and CMV-seronegative. CDR3 region: CAISELEPLKDTQYF. The CDR3 bases are TGTGCCATCAGTGAGTTGGAGCCACTTAAAGATACGCAGTATTTT.